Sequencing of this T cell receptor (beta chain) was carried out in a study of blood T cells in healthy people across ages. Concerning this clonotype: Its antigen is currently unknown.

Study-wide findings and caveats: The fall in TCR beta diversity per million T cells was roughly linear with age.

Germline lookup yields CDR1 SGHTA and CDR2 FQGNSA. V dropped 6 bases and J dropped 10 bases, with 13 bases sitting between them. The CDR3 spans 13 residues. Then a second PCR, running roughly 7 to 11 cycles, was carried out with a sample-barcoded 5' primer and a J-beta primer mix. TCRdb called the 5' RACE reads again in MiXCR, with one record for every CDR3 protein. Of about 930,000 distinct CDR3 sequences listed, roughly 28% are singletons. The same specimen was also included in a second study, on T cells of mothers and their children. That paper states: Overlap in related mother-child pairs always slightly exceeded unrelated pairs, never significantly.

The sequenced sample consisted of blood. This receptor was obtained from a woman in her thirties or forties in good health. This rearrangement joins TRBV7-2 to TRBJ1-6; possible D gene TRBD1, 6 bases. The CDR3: CTSSQTGYSPLHF. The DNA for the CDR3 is TGTACCAGCAGTCAAACAGGGTACTCACCCCTCCACTTT. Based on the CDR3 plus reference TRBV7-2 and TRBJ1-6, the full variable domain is GAGVSQSPSNKVTEKGKDVELRCDPISGHTALYWYRQSLGQGLEFLIYFQGNSAPDKSGLPSDRFSAERTGGSVSTLTIQRTQQEDSAVYLCTSSQTGYSPLHFGNGTRLTVT.